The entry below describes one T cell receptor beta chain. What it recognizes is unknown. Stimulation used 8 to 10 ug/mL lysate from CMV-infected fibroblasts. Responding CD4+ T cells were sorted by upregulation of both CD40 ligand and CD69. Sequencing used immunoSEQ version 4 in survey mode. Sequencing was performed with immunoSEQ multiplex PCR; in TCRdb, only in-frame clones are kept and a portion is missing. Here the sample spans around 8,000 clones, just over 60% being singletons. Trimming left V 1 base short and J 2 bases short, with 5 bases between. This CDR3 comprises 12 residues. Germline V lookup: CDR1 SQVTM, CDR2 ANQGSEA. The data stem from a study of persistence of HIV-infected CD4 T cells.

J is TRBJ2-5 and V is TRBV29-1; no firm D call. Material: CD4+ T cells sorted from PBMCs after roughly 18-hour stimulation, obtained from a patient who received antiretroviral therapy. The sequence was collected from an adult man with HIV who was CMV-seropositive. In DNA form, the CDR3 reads TGCAGCGTTGAAGTACAGCAAGAGACCCAGTACTTC. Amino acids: CSVEVQQETQYF. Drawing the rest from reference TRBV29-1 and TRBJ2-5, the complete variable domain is SAVISQKPSRDICQRGTSLTIQCQVDSQVTMMFWYRQQPGQSLTLIATANQGSEATYESGFVIDKFPISRPNLTFSTLTVSNMSPEDSSIYLCSVEVQQETQYFGPGTRLLVL.